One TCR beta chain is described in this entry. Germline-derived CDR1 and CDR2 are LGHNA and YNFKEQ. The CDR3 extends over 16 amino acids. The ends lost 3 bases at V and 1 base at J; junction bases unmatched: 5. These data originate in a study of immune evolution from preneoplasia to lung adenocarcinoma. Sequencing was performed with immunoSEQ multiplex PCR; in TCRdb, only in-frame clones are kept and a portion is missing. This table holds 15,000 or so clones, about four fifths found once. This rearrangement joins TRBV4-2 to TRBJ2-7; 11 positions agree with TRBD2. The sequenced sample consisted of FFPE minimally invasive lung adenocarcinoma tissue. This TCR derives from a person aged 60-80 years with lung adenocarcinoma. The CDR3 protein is CASSQGSGRGSYEQYF. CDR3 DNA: TGTGCCAGCAGCCAGGGTAGCGGGAGGGGGTCCTACGAGCAGTACTTC.